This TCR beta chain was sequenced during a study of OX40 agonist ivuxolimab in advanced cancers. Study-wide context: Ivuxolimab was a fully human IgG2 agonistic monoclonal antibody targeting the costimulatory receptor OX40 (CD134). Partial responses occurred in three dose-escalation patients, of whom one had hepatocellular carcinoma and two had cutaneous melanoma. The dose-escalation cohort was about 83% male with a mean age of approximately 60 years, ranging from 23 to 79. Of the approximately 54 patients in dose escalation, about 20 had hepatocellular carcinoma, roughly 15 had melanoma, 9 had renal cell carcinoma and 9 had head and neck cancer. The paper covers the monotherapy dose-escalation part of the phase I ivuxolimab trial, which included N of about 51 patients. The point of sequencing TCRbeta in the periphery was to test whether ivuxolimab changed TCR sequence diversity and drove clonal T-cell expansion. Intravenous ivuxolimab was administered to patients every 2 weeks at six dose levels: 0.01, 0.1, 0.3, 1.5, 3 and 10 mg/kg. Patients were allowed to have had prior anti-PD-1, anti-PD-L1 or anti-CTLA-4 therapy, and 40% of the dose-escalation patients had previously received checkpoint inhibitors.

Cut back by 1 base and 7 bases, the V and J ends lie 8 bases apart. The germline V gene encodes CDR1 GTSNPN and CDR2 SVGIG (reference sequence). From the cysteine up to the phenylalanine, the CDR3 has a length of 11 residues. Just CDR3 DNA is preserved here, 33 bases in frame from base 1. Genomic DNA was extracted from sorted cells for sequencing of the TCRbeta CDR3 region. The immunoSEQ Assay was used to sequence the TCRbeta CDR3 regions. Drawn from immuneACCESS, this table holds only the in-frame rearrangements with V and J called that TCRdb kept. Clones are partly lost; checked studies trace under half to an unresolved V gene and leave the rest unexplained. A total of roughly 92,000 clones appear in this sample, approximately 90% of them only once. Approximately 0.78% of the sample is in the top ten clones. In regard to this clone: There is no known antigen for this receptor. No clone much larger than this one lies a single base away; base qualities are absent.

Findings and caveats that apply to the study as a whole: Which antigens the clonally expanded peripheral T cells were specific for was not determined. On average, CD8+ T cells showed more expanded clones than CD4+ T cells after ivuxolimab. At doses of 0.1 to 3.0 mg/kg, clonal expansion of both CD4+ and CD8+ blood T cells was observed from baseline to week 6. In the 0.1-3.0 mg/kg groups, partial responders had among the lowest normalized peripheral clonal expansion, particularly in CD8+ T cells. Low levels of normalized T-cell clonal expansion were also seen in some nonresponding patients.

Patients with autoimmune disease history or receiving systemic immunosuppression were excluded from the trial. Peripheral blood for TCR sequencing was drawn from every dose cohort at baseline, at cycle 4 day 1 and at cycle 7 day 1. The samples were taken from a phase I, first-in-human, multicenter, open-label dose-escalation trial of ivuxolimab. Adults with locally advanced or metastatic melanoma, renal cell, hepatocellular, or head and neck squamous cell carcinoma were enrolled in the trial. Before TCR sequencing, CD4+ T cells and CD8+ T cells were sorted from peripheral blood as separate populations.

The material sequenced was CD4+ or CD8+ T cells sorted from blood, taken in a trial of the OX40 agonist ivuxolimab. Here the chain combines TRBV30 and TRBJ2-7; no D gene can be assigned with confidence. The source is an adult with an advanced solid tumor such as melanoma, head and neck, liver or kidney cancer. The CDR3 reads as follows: CAWSERREQYF. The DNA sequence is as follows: TGTGCCTGGAGTGAAAGAAGGGAGCAGTACTTC.